This passage covers 31 T cell receptor beta chains from one sample sequenced in a study of T cells after yellow fever vaccination. TCRdb fed the 5' RACE reads into MiXCR, producing one record per CDR3 protein. The sample has 95,000 to 100,000 distinct CDR3 sequences, around 5.8% seen once. The sequencing used CD8+ T cells sorted from PBMCs, collected 10 days after the yellow fever booster vaccination. The receptor source for this set is a young man who received the YFV17D yellow fever vaccine.

The chain carries TRBV5-5 and TRBJ2-7; TRBD1 aligns across 9 bases. With 2 bases clipped from V and 1 base from J, the junction kept 4 bases outside the gene matches. The germline CDR1 and CDR2 sequences are SGHKS and YYEKEE (reference sequence). The CDR3 totals 15 residues. As DNA, the CDR3 is TGTGCCAGCAGCTTTACACAGGGGGCATCCTACGAGCAGTACTTC. This codes for CASSFTQGASYEQYF.

This clonotype was recorded a few times. This rearrangement joins TRBV21-1 to TRBJ2-5. TRBV21-1 is assigned pseudogene status. The CDR3 loop spans 12 amino acids. The CDR3 reads CASILTEETQYF. Written as DNA, the CDR3 is TGTGCCAGCATCCTGACCGAAGAGACCCAGTACTTC.

J is TRBJ2-2 and V is TRBV10-3; TRBD2 agrees at 9 bases. Trimming removed 8 bases from V and 8 bases from J; junction bases left unmatched: 9. The length of the CDR3 is 14 residues. Germline V CDR1 and CDR2: ENHRY, SYGVKD. The CDR3 is CAIRASGESGELFF. DNA of the CDR3: TGTGCCATCCGGGCTAGCGGGGAATCGGGGGAGCTGTTTTTT.

This clonotype showed up just a few times. The chain couples TRBV5-5 to TRBJ1-1; no firm D call. CDR3 length equals 14 residues. Germline V CDR1 and CDR2: SGHKS, YYEKEE (reference sequence). Trimming removed 4 bases at V and 1 base at J, with 11 bases between. The CDR3 protein is CASSARRENTEAFF. CDR3 sequence (DNA): TGTGCCAGCAGCGCCCGTCGGGAGAACACTGAAGCTTTCTTT.

The table lists this clonotype with a few counts. This rearrangement joins TRBV11-2 to TRBJ1-6, with D perhaps TRBD1 (5 bases). Deletions cut 5 bases from V and 8 bases from J, with 10 bases between. Looked up from germline, CDR1 is SGHAT and CDR2 is FQNNGV. CDR3 length equals 13 residues. The DNA for the CDR3 is TGTGCCAGCAGCCCTCGACAGTATTCACCCCTCCACTTT. This translates into CASSPRQYSPLHF. Drawing the rest from reference TRBV11-2 and TRBJ1-6, the complete variable domain is EAGVAQSPRYKIIEKRQSVAFWCNPISGHATLYWYQQILGQGPKLLIQFQNNGVVDDSQLPKDRFSAERLKGVDSTLKIQPAKLEDSAVYLCASSPRQYSPLHFGNGTRLTVT.

This clonotype turned up a few times. The J gene is TRBJ2-2, the V gene TRBV20-1; D is ambiguous. CDR3 length: 12 amino acids. The germline V and J ends were trimmed by 3 bases and 5 bases, with 7 bases remaining between them. Germline CDR1 reads DFQATT; CDR2 reads SNEGSKA (reference sequence). CDR3 sequence: CSASTQTGELFF. CDR3 DNA sequence: TGCAGTGCTAGTACGCAGACCGGGGAGCTGTTTTTT.

This sequence joins TRBV6-5 and TRBJ2-7; D call uncertain. Trimming pared 3 bases from V and 6 bases from J, leaving 3 bases between. CDR1 and CDR2 (germline): MNHEY, SVGAGI. The CDR3 runs 10 residues. The CDR3 DNA follows: TGTGCCAGCAGTTATCCCGAGCAGTACTTC. Its protein product is CASSYPEQYF.

This clonotype came up a few times. This CDR3 is CAWSAGTYEQYF. The CDR3 DNA sequence: TGTGCCTGGAGTGCGGGAACCTACGAGCAGTACTTC. The V gene is TRBV30, the J gene TRBJ2-7, with D possibly being TRBD2 (5 bases). V was shortened by 1 base and J by 2 bases, with 6 bases between the two germline ends. The germline V gene has CDR1 GTSNPN and CDR2 SVGIG (reference sequence). This CDR3 is built from 12 residues.

Only a few counts were recorded for this clonotype. V and J are TRBV7-9 and TRBJ1-2, with no clear D. The V end lost 0 bases, the J end lost 2 bases, and 13 bases lay between the germline ends. CDR3 length: 16 residues. CDR1 is SEHNR and CDR2 is FQNEAQ in the germline V gene (reference sequence). In DNA form, the CDR3 reads TGTGCCAGCAGCTTAGCGCATGGGGAGCTGAACTATGGCTACACCTTC. Encoded protein: CASSLAHGELNYGYTF.

This clonotype occurred a few times. This rearrangement joins TRBV5-1 to TRBJ2-5, with 11 nucleotides matching TRBD2. The CDR3 consists of 15 residues. Per germline, CDR1 SGHRS and CDR2 YFSETQ. The ends lost 4 bases at V and 4 bases at J; junction bases unmatched: 6. CDR3 bases: TGCGCCAGCAGCGTTAGCGGGGGGGCCGGAGAGACCCAGTACTTC. Its translation is CASSVSGGAGETQYF. Together with reference TRBV5-1 and TRBJ2-5, the CDR3 gives the full variable domain: KAGVTQTPRYLIKTRGQQVTLSCSPISGHRSVSWYQQTPGQGLQFLFEYFSETQRNKGNFPGRFSGRQFSNSRSEMNVSTLELGDSALYLCASSVSGGAGETQYFGPGTRLLVL.

This clonotype occurred many times. This chain joins TRBV11-2 and TRBJ2-1; D not resolved. V was clipped by 1 base and J by 5 bases, with 9 bases between them. The CDR3 contains 14 residues. Germline CDR1 is SGHAT and CDR2 is FQNNGV. CDR3 nucleotide sequence: TGTGCCAGCAGCTTAGTCGGCCCCCACAATGAGCAGTTCTTC. It specifies CASSLVGPHNEQFF. Full variable domain (remainder filled in from reference TRBV11-2 and TRBJ2-1): EAGVAQSPRYKIIEKRQSVAFWCNPISGHATLYWYQQILGQGPKLLIQFQNNGVVDDSQLPKDRFSAERLKGVDSTLKIQPAKLEDSAVYLCASSLVGPHNEQFFGPGTRLTVL.

The rearrangement uses TRBV24-1 and TRBJ2-3; 7 bases are a match to TRBD1. Germline loops: CDR1 KGHDR, CDR2 SFDVKD. V gave up 4 bases and J gave up 1 base; unmatched junction bases: 4. The CDR3 length is 15 residues. CDR3 bases: TGTGCCACCAGTGAAAGGACAGGAGGCACAGATACGCAGTATTTT. Protein product: CATSERTGGTDTQYF.

The rearrangement uses TRBV10-3 and TRBJ2-7; TRBD1 is a possible D gene (6 bases). The CDR3 is 13 residues long. The V end lost 6 bases, the J end lost 7 bases, and 16 bases lay between the germline ends. Germline values: CDR1 ENHRY, CDR2 SYGVKD. CDR3 sequence: CAIRTGQTGEQYF. Written as DNA, the CDR3 is TGTGCCATCAGGACGGGACAAACGGGGGAGCAGTACTTC.

V usage is TRBV5-1 and J usage is TRBJ1-1; no clear D. V gave up 0 bases and J gave up 3 bases, with 21 bases separating them. This CDR3 spans 18 amino acids. CDR1 and CDR2 (germline): SGHRS, YFSETQ. In nucleotides, the CDR3 is TGCGCCAGCAGCTTGGGCGAGGGCCAGGCGGGCCCTCACACTGAAGCTTTCTTT. Translation: CASSLGEGQAGPHTEAFF.

The chain employs TRBV12-3 or TRBV12-4 and TRBJ2-2; D may be TRBD1 (6 bases). The germline V and J ends were trimmed by 4 bases and 6 bases, with 6 bases remaining between them. This CDR3 spans 12 amino acids. CDR3 DNA sequence: TGTGCCAGCAGTTCAGGGGCCGGGGAGCTGTTTTTT. This sequence encodes CASSSGAGELFF.

This chain links TRBV4-1 with TRBJ1-3; possibly TRBD1 for D (5 bases). The CDR3 totals 16 residues. V was shortened by 0 bases and J by 0 bases, with 9 bases between the two germline ends. The germline CDR1 and CDR2 sequences are MGHRA and YSYEKL. CDR3 sequence reads: CASSQDEGASGNTIYF. The DNA for the CDR3 is TGCGCCAGCAGCCAAGATGAAGGGGCCTCTGGAAACACCATATATTTT.

This clonotype turned up a few times. V is TRBV5-4 and J is TRBJ2-7, with 7 bases identical to TRBD1. V shed 3 bases and J 2 bases; nucleotides not matched to a gene: 5. CDR1 is SGHNT, CDR2 YYREEE, per germline (reference sequence). There are 14 residues in the CDR3. The CDR3 DNA is TGTGCCAGCAGCTCGGGACAGTCTCCCTACGAGCAGTACGTC. Translating it yields CASSSGQSPYEQYV.

This clonotype has more than one count but fewer than ten. This sequence joins TRBV7-2 and TRBJ1-2, with D possibly matching TRBD1 (6 bases). CDR1 is SGHTA and CDR2 is FQGNSA in the germline V gene. This CDR3 contains 16 residues. Trimming took 2 bases from V and 8 from J, leaving 21 bases between them. The DNA of the CDR3 is TGTGCCAGCAGCTTATTGGCCAATGCAGGGGCGTACGGCTACACCTTC. Its translation: CASSLLANAGAYGYTF.

Ten or more counts support this clonotype. The chain recombines TRBV5-5 with TRBJ2-1; the match to TRBD1 covers 11 bases. Germline-derived CDR1 and CDR2 are SGHKS and YYEKEE (reference sequence). The CDR3 runs 15 residues. Germline trimming cut 1 base from V and 5 bases from J; bases unmatched to any gene: 2. The CDR3 sequence is CASSLRDRGNNEQFF. As DNA, the CDR3 is TGTGCCAGCAGCTTGCGGGACAGGGGGAACAATGAGCAGTTCTTC.

This clonotype was counted at least ten times. This chain connects TRBV10-3 to TRBJ2-1, with D hard to call. Germline V gene sequence: CDR1 ENHRY, CDR2 SYGVKD. Trimming removed 2 bases at V and 8 bases at J, with 19 bases between. This CDR3 region has 16 residues. CDR3 region: CAISEIGSSSYHEQFF. The CDR3 DNA follows: TGTGCCATCAGTGAGATTGGGTCATCCTCGTACCATGAGCAGTTCTTC.

There are a few counts of this clonotype. The chain joins TRBV6-6 to TRBJ2-1; D call uncertain. The germline V gene has CDR1 MNHNY and CDR2 SVGAGI (reference sequence). The CDR3 is 11 amino acids. The germline V and J ends were trimmed by 8 bases and 12 bases, with 14 bases remaining between them. Here the CDR3 DNA reads TGTGCCAGCGGCGTAGTGGTTGGGCAGTTCTTC. Its translation is CASGVVVGQFF.

Details on this clonotype: The junction differs from germline at one of its ends, possibly a read error. This rearrangement joins TRBV7-9 to TRBJ1-5, with D maybe TRBD1 (5 bases). CDR1 SEHNR and CDR2 FQNEAQ come from the germline V gene (reference sequence). The CDR3 is 14 amino acids. Here the CDR3 DNA reads TGTGCCGGCAGCCAGGAGGGGATGGTCCAGCCCCAGCATTTT. It yields the protein CAGSQEGMVQPQHF.

J is TRBJ2-7 and V is TRBV27; no clear D gene. Germline loops: CDR1 MNHEY, CDR2 SMNVEV (reference sequence). This CDR3 has 13 amino acids. Trimming shortened V by 2 bases and J by 1 base, and 6 bases separated the two germline ends. The chain's CDR3 is CASSLHISYEQYF. The CDR3 DNA reads as TGTGCCAGCAGTTTACACATATCCTACGAGCAGTACTTC.

There are a few counts of this clonotype. V and J are TRBV19 and TRBJ1-2; D is undetermined. Germline values: CDR1 LNHDA, CDR2 SQIVND (reference sequence). V was clipped by 8 bases and J by 8 bases, with 24 bases between them. This CDR3 spans 15 amino acids. This chain's CDR3 is CASGPALRNFRGYTF. The CDR3 region has the DNA TGTGCCAGTGGGCCGGCGCTCCGAAACTTTAGGGGCTACACCTTC.

Many counts were recorded for this clonotype. In DNA, the CDR3 is TGTGCCAGCAGTTTTCCGCCTAGCGGGGGGATTAGCACAGATACGCAGTATTTT. Translating it yields CASSFPPSGGISTDTQYF. This rearrangement joins TRBV12-3 or TRBV12-4 to TRBJ2-3; 11 nucleotides align to TRBD2. Germline trimming cut 3 bases from V and 0 bases from J; bases unmatched to any gene: 8. CDR3 length equals 18 residues.

The V call is TRBV7-9, the J call TRBJ2-7, with D possibly TRBD1 on 6 matching bases. Per germline, CDR1 SEHNR and CDR2 FQNEAQ (reference sequence). Trimming pared 5 bases from V and 5 bases from J, leaving 10 bases between. The CDR3 has 12 amino acids. The CDR3 loop reads CASSHRDDEQYV. The CDR3, as DNA: TGTGCCAGCAGCCACAGGGATGACGAGCAGTACGTC.

This clonotype was detected a few times. This chain links TRBV6-6 with TRBJ2-4; D is unclear. The CDR3 has 11 residues. V lost 4 bases and J 6 bases, leaving 4 bases between the germline ends. Per germline, CDR1 MNHNY and CDR2 SVGAGI (reference sequence). CDR3 loop: CASSLINIQYF. The CDR3 DNA follows: TGTGCCAGCAGTTTGATAAACATTCAGTACTTC.

V gene TRBV7-9 combines with J gene TRBJ1-1; no clear D. The V and J ends lost 3 bases and 11 bases respectively, with 10 bases between them. The V gene's germline CDR1 is SEHNR and CDR2 FQNEAQ (reference sequence). CDR3 length: 11 residues. In DNA, the CDR3 is TGTGCCAGCAGCTTGGGGTTGTGGGCTTTCTTT. Translated, it gives CASSLGLWAFF.

The rearrangement links TRBV7-6 to TRBJ2-3, with D perhaps matching TRBD1 or TRBD2 (5 bases each). Trimming pared 5 bases from V and 4 bases from J, leaving 13 bases between. Germline-derived CDR1 and CDR2 are SGHVS and FNYEAQ. CDR3 length: 14 amino acids. In DNA form, the CDR3 reads TGTGCCAGCAGCCCCGGGACCCTCGCAGATACGCAGTATTTT. Amino acid sequence: CASSPGTLADTQYF.

This clonotype was seen more than once but under ten times. CDR3 region: CASSAPDQDTQYF. The CDR3 DNA reads TGTGCCAGCAGTGCCCCCGACCAGGATACGCAGTATTTT. The chain carries TRBV2 and TRBJ2-3; D is uncertain. Germline V gene data show CDR1 as SNHLY and CDR2 as FYNNEI. Trimming took off 4 bases at V and 6 bases at J, with 11 bases between the two ends. The CDR3 covers 13 residues.

This clonotype has ten or more counts. The chain recombines TRBV12-3 or TRBV12-4 with TRBJ1-2, with D possibly matching TRBD1 (6 bases). Trimming cost V 2 bases and J 4 bases, with 14 bases left between them. This CDR3 has 15 amino acids. In DNA form, the CDR3 reads TGTGCCAGCAGTTTACGGAGGCAGGGGCTCTATGGCTACACCTTC. It yields the protein CASSLRRQGLYGYTF.